Shown below are 8 T cell receptor beta chains from a single sample sequenced in a study of CD8+ T cells in alopecia areata. As the sequencing template, cDNA was produced by extracting RNA and reverse transcribing it. Clones were read by immunoSEQ multiplex PCR, and TCRdb kept only the in-frame ones, dropping some. The table records more than 3,500 clones, roughly 65% of them present only once. Treatment specified: oral pan-JAK inhibitor, 5-10 mg twice daily. Sampling of alopecia areata patients yielded lesional scalp punch biopsies as well as peripheral blood. Source: skin, taken at week 24, from a patient treated with tofacitinib. Source of these receptors: a human donor with alopecia areata.

The chain is built from TRBV5-1 and TRBJ2-6; D is uncertain. CDR3 length: 19 residues. The germline CDR1 and CDR2 sequences are SGHRS and YFSETQ. V shed 0 bases and J shed 0 bases, with 16 bases lying between them. The CDR3, as DNA: TGCGCCAGCAGCTTGGTCAGGCCGCTACCCCCCTCTGGGGCCAACGTCCTGACTTTC. It specifies CASSLVRPLPPSGANVLTF. The full variable domain, its missing parts supplied by reference TRBV5-1 and TRBJ2-6, is KAGVTQTPRYLIKTRGQQVTLSCSPISGHRSVSWYQQTPGQGLQFLFEYFSETQRNKGNFPGRFSGRQFSNSRSEMNVSTLELGDSALYLCASSLVRPLPPSGANVLTFGAGSRLTVL.

This chain joins TRBV5-4 and TRBJ1-4, with 9 bases identical to TRBD1. This CDR3 contains 14 residues. V shed 4 bases and J 8 bases; nucleotides not matched to a gene: 6. CDR1 and CDR2 (germline): SGHNT, YYREEE (reference sequence). The CDR3 sequence is CASSTYGTGEKLFF. The DNA of the CDR3 is TGTGCCAGCAGCACCTACGGGACAGGGGAAAAACTGTTTTTT.

The chain uses TRBV19 and TRBJ2-6; D gene ambiguous. V was pared by 5 bases and J by 2 bases, with 13 bases between. This CDR3 has 16 amino acids. Per the germline V gene, CDR1 is LNHDA and CDR2 is SQIVND (reference sequence). CDR3 loop: CASSPWVSPGANVLTF. In nucleotides, the CDR3 is TGTGCCAGTAGTCCGTGGGTCTCCCCTGGGGCCAACGTCCTGACTTTC.

This clone has a handful of counts. This specimen includes other DNA sequences encoding the same CDR3. The V and J genes are TRBV5-1 and TRBJ2-1; either TRBD1 or TRBD2 may supply D (6 bases each). The ends were cut back, 5 bases at V and 4 bases at J, with 13 bases in the middle. The CDR3 has 14 amino acids. CDR1 is SGHRS and CDR2 is YFSETQ in the germline V gene. The CDR3 DNA sequence: TGCGCCAGCAGAGCTCAAGGGGGGTACAATGAGCAGTTCTTC. Translation: CASRAQGGYNEQFF.

The CDR3 loop is CASRDRGAGSKETQYF. In DNA, the CDR3 is TGTGCCAGCAGAGACAGGGGAGCGGGGTCAAAAGAGACCCAGTACTTC. The J gene is TRBJ2-5, the V gene TRBV2; TRBD1 is a possible D gene (8 bases). The CDR3 length is 16 residues. The V end was cut by 6 bases, the J end by 3 bases, with 20 bases between. Germline V lookup: CDR1 SNHLY, CDR2 FYNNEI.

V and J are TRBV6-5 and TRBJ1-5; D remains unclear. CDR1 MNHEY and CDR2 SVGAGI come from the germline V gene. The V end lost 0 bases, the J end lost 1 base, and 7 bases lay between the germline ends. This CDR3 comprises 15 residues. CDR3 protein: CASSYSLNSNQPQHF. CDR3 nucleotides: TGTGCCAGCAGTTACTCTTTGAACAGCAATCAGCCCCAGCATTTT.

This chain connects TRBV11-2 to TRBJ2-5; the match to TRBD2 covers 9 bases. The CDR3 contains 17 residues. V shed 2 bases, J shed 4 bases, and the junction held 11 bases outside the gene matches. From germline, CDR1 is SGHAT and CDR2 FQNNGV. The CDR3 DNA reads as TGTGCCAGCAGCTTAAGACCGGGACTAGCATCTGGAGAGACCCAGTACTTC. Its translation is CASSLRPGLASGETQYF.

This chain uses TRBV5-1 with TRBJ2-7; 9 positions agree with TRBD2. Trimming cost V 0 bases and J 2 bases; bases outside gene matches: 3. There are 15 residues in the CDR3. Germline loops: CDR1 SGHRS, CDR2 YFSETQ. CDR3 amino acids: CASSLVSGRTYEQYF. DNA of the CDR3: TGCGCCAGCAGCTTGGTAAGCGGGAGGACCTACGAGCAGTACTTC.